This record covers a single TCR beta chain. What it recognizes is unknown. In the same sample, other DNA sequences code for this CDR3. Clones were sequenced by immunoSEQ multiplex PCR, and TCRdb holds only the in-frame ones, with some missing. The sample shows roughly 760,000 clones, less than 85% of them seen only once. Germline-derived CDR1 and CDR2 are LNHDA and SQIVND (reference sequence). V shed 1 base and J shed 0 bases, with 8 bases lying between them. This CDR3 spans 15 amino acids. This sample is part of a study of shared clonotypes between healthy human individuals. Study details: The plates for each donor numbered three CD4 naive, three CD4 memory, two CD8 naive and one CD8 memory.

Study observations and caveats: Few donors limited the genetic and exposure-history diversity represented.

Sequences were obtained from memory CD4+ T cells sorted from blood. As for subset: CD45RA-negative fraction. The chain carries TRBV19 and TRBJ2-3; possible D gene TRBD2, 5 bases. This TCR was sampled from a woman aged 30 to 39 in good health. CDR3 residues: CASSIVGESTDTQYF. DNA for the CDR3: TGTGCCAGTAGTATAGTTGGGGAGAGCACAGATACGCAGTATTTT.